This TCR beta chain was sequenced during a study of blood T cells in healthy people across ages. The use of a sample-barcoded 5' primer and a J-beta primer mix characterized a second PCR of roughly 6 to 11 cycles. TCRdb redid the calling of the 5' RACE reads with MiXCR, one entry per CDR3 protein. The table includes around 800,000 distinct CDR3 sequences, roughly 24% detected once. As for this clonotype: A read error is likely, as this CDR3 ends without the conserved phenylalanine or tryptophan.

J gave up 0 bases and V 3 bases, and 5 bases lay outside the gene matches. CDR1 and CDR2 from the germline V gene are DFQATT and SNEGSKA (reference sequence). The CDR3 is 15 residues long. A further study also used this sample, focusing on T cells of mothers and their children.

Sequencing used blood. The clonotype was recovered from a boy aged 5-17 years in good health. The chain carries TRBV20-1 and TRBJ2-4; 7 bases match TRBD1. CDR3 bases: TGCAGTGCTAGTGGGACAGCCCTAGCCAAAAACATTCAGTACTAC. Translation gives CSASGTALAKNIQYY.